This T cell receptor (beta chain) was documented in a study of blood T cell repertoires in COVID-19. Libraries were prepared by immunoSEQ multiplex PCR; TCRdb keeps only in-frame clonotypes and omits some of them. The sample gives 200,000 to 250,000 clones, approximately 86% of which show up once; 3% to 3.5% is in the top ten. CDR1 and CDR2 from the germline V gene are KGHSH and LQKENI. This CDR3 comprises 15 residues. Deletions cut 2 bases from V and 0 bases from J, with 10 bases between. This chain uses TRBV18 with TRBJ1-1; weak D call: TRBD1 (5 bases). The clonotype comes from a man aged 55 to 69 with acute or convalescent COVID-19. Sample: peripheral blood. CDR3 DNA sequence: TGTGCCAGCTCACCATTGGGGCAGCTGAACACTGAAGCTTTCTTT. Amino acids: CASSPLGQLNTEAFF.